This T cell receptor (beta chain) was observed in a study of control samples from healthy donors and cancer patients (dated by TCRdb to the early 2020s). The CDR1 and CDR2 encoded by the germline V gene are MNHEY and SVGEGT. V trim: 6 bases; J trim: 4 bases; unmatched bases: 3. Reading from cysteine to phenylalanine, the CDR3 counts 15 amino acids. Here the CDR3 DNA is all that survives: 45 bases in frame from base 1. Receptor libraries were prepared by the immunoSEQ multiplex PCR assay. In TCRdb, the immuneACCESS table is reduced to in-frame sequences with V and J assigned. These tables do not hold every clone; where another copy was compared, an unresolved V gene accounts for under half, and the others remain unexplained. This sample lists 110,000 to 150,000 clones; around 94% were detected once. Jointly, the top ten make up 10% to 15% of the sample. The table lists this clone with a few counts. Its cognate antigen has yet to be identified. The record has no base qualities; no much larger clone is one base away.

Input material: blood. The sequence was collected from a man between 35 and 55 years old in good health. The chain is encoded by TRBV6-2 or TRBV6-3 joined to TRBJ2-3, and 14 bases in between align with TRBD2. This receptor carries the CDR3 CASSPTSGGADTQYF. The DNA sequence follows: TGTGCCAGCAGCCCGACTAGCGGGGGGGCAGATACGCAGTATTTT.